The 18 T cell receptor beta chains reported below all come from one sample, sequenced in a study of CD8+ T cells in alopecia areata. Investigators isolated RNA and reverse transcribed it into cDNA to act as the sequencing template. Only in-frame clones appear in the TCRdb table, and some are missing; sequencing was by immunoSEQ multiplex PCR. The sample gives approximately 66,000 clones, 55% to 75% of which show up once; about 15% is in the top ten. The sequences come from CD8+ T cells sorted from blood, collected at week 0. The receptors were gathered from a human donor with alopecia areata.

This chain uses TRBV29-1 with TRBJ1-1, with a tentative D call TRBD1 (6 bases). V dropped 0 bases and J dropped 8 bases, with 13 bases sitting between them. The CDR3 length is 13 residues. Germline CDR1 reads SQVTM; CDR2 reads ANQGSEA. In nucleotides, the CDR3 is TGCAGCGTTGAAGATCTGGGGGGCTCGGAAGCTTTCTTT. Amino acid sequence: CSVEDLGGSEAFF. Supplemented by reference TRBV29-1 and TRBJ1-1, the full variable domain reads SAVISQKPSRDICQRGTSLTIQCQVDSQVTMMFWYRQQPGQSLTLIATANQGSEATYESGFVIDKFPISRPNLTFSTLTVSNMSPEDSSIYLCSVEDLGGSEAFFGQGTRLTVV.

The chain recombines TRBV18 with TRBJ1-2; D is undetermined. The V gene's germline CDR1 is KGHSH and CDR2 LQKENI. Trimming removed 0 bases at V and 2 bases at J, with 7 bases between. This CDR3 contains 14 residues. The CDR3 DNA is TGTGCCAGCTCACCACCGGCCAGGAACTATGGCTACACCTTC. It yields the protein CASSPPARNYGYTF. Using reference TRBV18 and TRBJ1-2 for the parts outside the CDR3, the full variable domain is NAGVMQNPRHLVRRRGQEARLRCSPMKGHSHVYWYRQLPEEGLKFMVYLQKENIIDESGMPKERFSAEFPKEGPSILRIQQVVRGDSAAYFCASSPPARNYGYTFGSGTRLTVV.

The chain couples TRBV7-9 to TRBJ2-2, with D uncertain. Germline V gives CDR1 SEHNR, CDR2 FQNEAQ (reference sequence). Trimming took 5 bases from V and 0 from J, leaving 4 bases between them. CDR3 length: 13 residues. The CDR3 nucleotides read TGTGCCAGCAGCGACACGAACACCGGGGAGCTGTTTTTT. This codes for CASSDTNTGELFF.

This clone was picked up a small number of times. The V and J genes are TRBV7-9 and TRBJ2-7; TRBD2 matches 9 bases. CDR1 and CDR2 from the germline V gene are SEHNR and FQNEAQ (reference sequence). The CDR3 contains 14 residues. Losses at the gene ends were 3 bases for V and 3 bases for J; bases not matched to a gene: 3. The CDR3 nucleotides are TGTGCCAGCAGCTTGACGACTAGCGGCTACGAGCAGTACTTC. It yields the protein CASSLTTSGYEQYF.

The V and J genes are TRBV27 and TRBJ1-2; D is ambiguous. The V and J ends lost 6 bases and 4 bases respectively, with 18 bases between them. Germline loops: CDR1 MNHEY, CDR2 SMNVEV (reference sequence). CDR3 length equals 15 residues. CDR3 DNA: TGTGCCAGCAGCCTCTCGCCAGCGCTAATCTATGGCTACACCTTC. This gives the protein CASSLSPALIYGYTF.

The V and J genes are TRBV25-1 and TRBJ1-1, with TRBD1 matching 7 bases. With V trimmed by 0 bases and J by 8 bases, 9 bases remained unmatched. Germline V CDR1 and CDR2: MGHDK, SYGVNS. This CDR3 has 15 amino acids. The CDR3 coding sequence is TGTGCCAGCAGTGAATATTTTCCGGGACAGACGGAAGCTTTCTTT. It specifies CASSEYFPGQTEAFF.

Comments on this clone: At one of its ends the junction is not consistent with the germline gene, which may arise from a read error. CDR3 coding DNA: TGTGCCAGTAGTGACCGACAGGGCTTGTGGTACGAGCAGTACTTC. It specifies CASSDRQGLWYEQYF. The chain combines TRBV25-1 with TRBJ2-7, with 7 nucleotides matching TRBD1. Germline assignment: CDR1 MGHDK and CDR2 SYGVNS. CDR3 size: 15 residues.

This rearrangement joins TRBV28 to TRBJ2-7; D is uncertain. The germline V gene has CDR1 MDHEN and CDR2 SYDVKM. The CDR3 runs to 14 residues. Trimming took 3 bases from V and 3 from J, leaving 12 bases between them. The CDR3 DNA follows: TGTGCCAGCAGTTTTCTAGGGCCCTACTACGAGCAGTACTTC. It yields the protein CASSFLGPYYEQYF.

The chain couples TRBV27 to TRBJ2-1, with a possible D match to TRBD1 (6 bases). The ends were cut back, 3 bases at V and 3 bases at J, with 9 bases in the middle. The CDR3 has 14 residues. Germline lookup yields CDR1 MNHEY and CDR2 SMNVEV (reference sequence). The CDR3 protein is CASSFDRYYNEQFF. The CDR3 region has the DNA TGTGCCAGCAGTTTCGACAGGTACTACAATGAGCAGTTCTTC.

This clone qualifies as medium-sized. The chain employs TRBV28 and TRBJ1-4; a weak D match, TRBD1 (6 bases). The CDR3 extends over 16 amino acids. The germline V gene has CDR1 MDHEN and CDR2 SYDVKM. Trimming shortened V by 6 bases and J by 4 bases, and 18 bases separated the two germline ends. The CDR3 spells CASRLRPGAINEKLFF. The CDR3 DNA is TGTGCCAGCAGACTACGCCCGGGGGCCATTAATGAAAAACTGTTTTTT. Combining the CDR3 with reference TRBV28 and TRBJ1-4 gives the whole variable domain DVKVTQSSRYLVKRTGEKVFLECVQDMDHENMFWYRQDPGLGLRLIYFSYDVKMKEKGDIPEGYSVSREKKERFSLILESASTNQTSMYLCASRLRPGAINEKLFFGSGTQLSVL.

This sequence joins TRBV30 and TRBJ1-2; no reliable D call. The length of the CDR3 is 13 residues. The V gene lost 2 bases and the J gene lost 6 bases, with 13 bases spanning the gap. Germline loops: CDR1 GTSNPN, CDR2 SVGIG (reference sequence). CDR3 sequence reads: CAWSPTRGNGYTF. The DNA of the CDR3 is TGTGCCTGGAGTCCCACCCGAGGAAATGGCTACACCTTC.

This clone showed up just once. The rearrangement uses TRBV7-2 and TRBJ2-2; D possibly matches TRBD1 or TRBD2 (5 bases each). The CDR3 totals 14 residues. The V and J ends lost 3 bases and 6 bases respectively, with 11 bases between them. Germline V gene lookup returns CDR1 SGHTA and CDR2 FQGNSA. CDR3 in amino acids: CASSLGLAPGELFF. In DNA, the CDR3 is TGTGCCAGCAGCTTGGGGCTAGCCCCCGGGGAGCTGTTTTTT. Full variable domain (missing parts from reference TRBV7-2 and TRBJ2-2): GAGVSQSPSNKVTEKGKDVELRCDPISGHTALYWYRQSLGQGLEFLIYFQGNSAPDKSGLPSDRFSAERTGGSVSTLTIQRTQQEDSAVYLCASSLGLAPGELFFGEGSRLTVL.

This clone has only a few counts. V usage is TRBV6-5 and J usage is TRBJ1-2, with a weak D call TRBD1 (5 bases). Germline V gene data show CDR1 as MNHEY and CDR2 as SVGAGI. Trimming removed 5 bases from V and 4 bases from J, with 14 bases in between. The CDR3 extends over 14 amino acids. The CDR3 loop reads CASSSPGPVYGYTF. CDR3 sequence (DNA): TGTGCCAGCAGTAGCCCGGGACCCGTCTATGGCTACACCTTC.

This clone was seen once. This chain joins TRBV19 and TRBJ2-7; D is tentatively TRBD1 or TRBD2 (5 bases each). Germline V gene lookup returns CDR1 LNHDA and CDR2 SQIVND (reference sequence). The V gene lost 3 bases and the J gene lost 0 bases, with 12 bases spanning the gap. There are 15 residues in the CDR3. This chain's CDR3 is CASSIRDAISYEQYF. The CDR3 coding sequence is TGTGCCAGTAGTATCCGGGACGCGATCTCCTACGAGCAGTACTTC. Full variable domain (missing parts from reference TRBV19 and TRBJ2-7): DGGITQSPKYLFRKEGQNVTLSCEQNLNHDAMYWYRQDPGQGLRLIYYSQIVNDFQKGDIAEGYSVSREKKESFPLTVTSAQKNPTAFYLCASSIRDAISYEQYFGPGTRLTVT.

The chain is built from TRBV5-1 and TRBJ2-7; 9 bases agree with TRBD1. Germline V gene lookup returns CDR1 SGHRS and CDR2 YFSETQ. The V and J ends lost 2 bases and 4 bases, in that order; junction bases with no gene match: 4. There are 14 residues in the CDR3. This CDR3 reads CASSFGQGLYEQYF. DNA for the CDR3: TGCGCCAGCAGCTTCGGACAGGGGTTGTACGAGCAGTACTTC.

The V call is TRBV5-1, the J call TRBJ2-7; no definite D call. The germline V gene has CDR1 SGHRS and CDR2 YFSETQ. This CDR3 spans 14 amino acids. V lost 4 bases and J lost 0, with 11 bases in between. CDR3 bases: TGCGCCAGCAGCGTAACTCGAAGCTCCTACGAGCAGTACTTC. Translation: CASSVTRSSYEQYF.

The V gene is TRBV15, the J gene TRBJ1-5; D unclear. V was clipped by 0 bases and J by 7 bases, with 13 bases between them. CDR1 and CDR2 from the germline V gene are LNHNV and YYDKDF (reference sequence). The CDR3 sequence is 15 residues long. CDR3 loop: CATSRDLGLGQPQHF. The CDR3 region has the DNA TGTGCCACCAGCAGAGATCTGGGGTTGGGCCAGCCCCAGCATTTT.

This clone has just one count. The chain is built from TRBV29-1 and TRBJ1-4; TRBD1 is a possible D gene (5 bases). The CDR3 contains 15 residues. CDR1 and CDR2 (germline): SQVTM, ANQGSEA. Deletions cut 0 bases from V and 1 base from J, with 9 bases between. CDR3 in DNA: TGCAGCGTTGAAGATCGGGGGGGAACTAATGAAAAACTGTTTTTT. Translated: CSVEDRGGTNEKLFF.